This T cell receptor (beta chain) was identified in a study of shared clonotypes between healthy human individuals. Study outcomes and limitations: Estimated clonotype richness was generally higher in naive than memory subsets.

Splitting of CD4+ cells produced CD45RA+ naive and CD45RA-negative memory subsets. Original handling: Junction-only immunoSEQ sequences carried no quality scores, so filtering differed. This table comes from immunoSEQ multiplex PCR, and its TCRdb copy is limited to in-frame clones, with some not included. V, J and clone size derive from that table, while D and trimming were established from the DNA sequence. The sample gives about 680,000 clones, approximately 75% of which show up once; about 2% is in the top ten. As to this clone: What it recognizes is unknown.

V gave up 4 bases and J gave up 6 bases; unmatched junction bases: 8. Germline V gives CDR1 SGHNT, CDR2 YENEEA. The length of the CDR3 is 15 residues. The sequenced material came from memory CD4+ T cells sorted from blood. Sample subset: CD45RA-negative fraction. V and J are TRBV11-3 and TRBJ2-1, with 8 positions matching TRBD2. This receptor was obtained from a woman in her twenties or thirties in good health. The CDR3 here is CASSSRTSRGNEQFF. In nucleotides, the CDR3 is TGTGCCAGCAGCTCCCGGACTAGCAGGGGCAATGAGCAGTTCTTC.